The clone carrying this T cell receptor (beta chain) was counted only a few times. This entry comes from a study of T-cell memory formation after mild COVID-19. This CDR3 is built from 13 residues. V was pared by 2 bases and J by 7 bases, with 9 bases between. Germline-derived CDR1 and CDR2 are MNHEY and SVGAGI. Libraries for TCRalpha and TCRbeta carried sample barcodes and unique molecular identifiers via 5'RACE. TCRdb re-analysed the 5' RACE reads in MiXCR, keeping a single row per CDR3 protein. The table lists under 300,000 distinct CDR3 sequences, 15% to 20% of them singletons. Sequencing used PBMCs or a T cell subset sorted from them (not recorded which). The sequence derives from a man younger than 35 who had mild COVID-19 (a few samples of this study predate the infection). Cell type and time point are not known. The V call is TRBV6-5, the J call TRBJ2-1; D is perhaps TRBD1 (5 bases). CDR3 in DNA: TGTGCCAGCAGTTACAGACAGTTTAATGAGCAGTTCTTC. Its protein is CASSYRQFNEQFF.